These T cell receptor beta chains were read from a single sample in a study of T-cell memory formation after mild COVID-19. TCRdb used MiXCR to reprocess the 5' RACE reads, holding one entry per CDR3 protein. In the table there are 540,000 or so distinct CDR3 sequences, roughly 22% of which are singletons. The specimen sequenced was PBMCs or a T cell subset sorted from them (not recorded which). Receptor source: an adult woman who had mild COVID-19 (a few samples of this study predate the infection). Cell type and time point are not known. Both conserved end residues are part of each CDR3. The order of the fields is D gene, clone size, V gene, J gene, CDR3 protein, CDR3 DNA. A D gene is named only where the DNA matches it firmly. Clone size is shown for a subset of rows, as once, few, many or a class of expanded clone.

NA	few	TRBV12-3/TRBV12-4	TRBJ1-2	CASSTTLGYTF	TGTGCCAGCAGTACCACCCTTGGCTACACCTTC
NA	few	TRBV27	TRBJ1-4	CASSGGRRNEKLFF	TGTGCCAGCAGTGGGGGCCGACGTAATGAAAAACTGTTTTTT
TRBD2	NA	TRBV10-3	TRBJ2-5	CAISVGSGGFQETQYF	TGTGCCATCAGTGTCGGTAGCGGGGGTTTCCAAGAGACCCAGTACTTC
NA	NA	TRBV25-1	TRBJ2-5	CASSELSLRGETQYF	TGTGCCAGCAGTGAACTATCCTTACGGGGGGAGACCCAGTACTTC
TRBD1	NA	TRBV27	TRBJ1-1	CASSLYVKNLDREDTEAFF	TGTGCCAGCAGTTTATACGTGAAGAATTTGGACAGGGAGGATACTGAAGCTTTCTTT
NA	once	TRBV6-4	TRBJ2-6	CASTYRAGANVLTF	TGTGCCAGCACCTACAGGGCTGGGGCCAACGTCCTGACTTTC
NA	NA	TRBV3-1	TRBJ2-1	CASSQGGGEQFF	TGTGCCAGCAGCCAAGGTGGGGGTGAGCAGTTCTTC
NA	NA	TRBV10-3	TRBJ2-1	CAISGSSSYNEQFF	TGTGCCATCAGTGGATCAAGCTCCTACAATGAGCAGTTCTTC
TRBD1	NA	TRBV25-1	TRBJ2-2	CASSVSRGHGGELFF	TGTGCCAGCAGTGTATCCAGGGGGCATGGCGGGGAGCTGTTTTTT
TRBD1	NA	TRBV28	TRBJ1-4	CASRARGHIEKLFF	TGTGCCAGCAGGGCCAGGGGGCATATCGAAAAACTGTTTTTT
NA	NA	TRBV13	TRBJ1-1	CASRLGDTEAFF	TGTGCCAGCAGACTGGGCGACACTGAAGCTTTCTTT
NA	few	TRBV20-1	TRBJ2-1	CSASRGGTYNEQFF	TGCAGTGCTAGTCGTGGTGGGACCTACAATGAGCAGTTCTTC
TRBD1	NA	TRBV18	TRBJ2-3	CASSPIDRVSTDTQYF	TGTGCCAGCTCACCAATTGACAGGGTTAGCACAGATACGCAGTATTTT
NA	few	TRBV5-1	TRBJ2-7	CASSLALESYEQYF	TGCGCCAGCAGCTTGGCCCTAGAATCCTACGAGCAGTACTTC
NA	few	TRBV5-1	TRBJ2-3	CASSLVGLVTDTQYF	TGCGCCAGCAGCTTGGTTGGACTCGTCACAGATACGCAGTATTTT
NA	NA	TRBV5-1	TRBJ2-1	CASSSTTGGDWGEQFF	TGCGCCAGCAGCTCCACCACAGGGGGGGATTGGGGTGAGCAGTTCTTC
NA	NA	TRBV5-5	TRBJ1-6	CASSLRGVRNSPLHF	TGTGCCAGCAGCTTGAGGGGTGTACGGAATTCACCCCTCCACTTT
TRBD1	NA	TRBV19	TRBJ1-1	CASSARTGMNTEAFF	TGTGCCAGTAGTGCCCGGACAGGGATGAACACTGAAGCTTTCTTT
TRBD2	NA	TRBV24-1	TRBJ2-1	CATSDTSGRAYEQFF	TGTGCCACCAGTGATACTAGCGGGAGGGCCTATGAGCAGTTCTTC
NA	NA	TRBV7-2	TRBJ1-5	CASSLAGPQHF	TGTGCCAGCAGCTTAGCGGGGCCCCAGCATTTT
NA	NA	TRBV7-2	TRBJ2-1	CASSLASPLGNEQFF	TGTGCCAGCAGCTTAGCGTCACCTTTGGGCAATGAGCAGTTCTTC
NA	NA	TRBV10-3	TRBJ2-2	CAISESNAGELFF	TGTGCCATCAGTGAGTCGAATGCCGGGGAGCTGTTTTTT
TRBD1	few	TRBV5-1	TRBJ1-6	CASSLAGTGYRDSPLHF	TGCGCCAGCAGCTTGGCCGGGACAGGATATAGGGATTCACCCCTCCACTTT
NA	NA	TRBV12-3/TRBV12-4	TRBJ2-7	CASSPDRTSYEQYF	TGTGCCAGCAGCCCAGACAGGACCTCCTACGAGCAGTACTTC
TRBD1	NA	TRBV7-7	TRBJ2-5	CASSVDRGSHETQYF	TGTGCCAGCAGCGTCGACAGGGGGTCTCACGAGACCCAGTACTTC
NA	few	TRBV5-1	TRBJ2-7	CASSLAGPDYEQYF	TGCGCCAGCAGCCTGGCGGGACCAGACTACGAGCAGTACTTC
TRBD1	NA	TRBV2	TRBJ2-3	CASSVHGTGGTDTQYF	TGTGCCAGCAGTGTACACGGGACAGGGGGCACAGATACGCAGTATTTT
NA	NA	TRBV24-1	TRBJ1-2	CATSPGLRYGYTF	TGTGCCACCAGTCCAGGGTTGAGATATGGCTACACCTTC
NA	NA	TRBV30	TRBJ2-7	CAWRLVSSYEQYF	TGTGCCTGGAGACTAGTCAGCTCCTACGAGCAGTACTTC
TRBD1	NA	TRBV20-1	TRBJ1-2	CSAPATGTGAYGYTF	TGCAGTGCTCCCGCGACAGGGACAGGGGCCTATGGCTACACCTTC
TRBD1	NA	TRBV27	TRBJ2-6	CASRSGTGYSGANVLTF	TGTGCCAGCAGATCCGGGACAGGGTACTCTGGGGCCAACGTCCTGACTTTC
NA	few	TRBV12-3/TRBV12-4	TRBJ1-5	CASSLPVGQPQHF	TGTGCCAGCAGTTTACCAGTCGGTCAGCCCCAGCATTTT
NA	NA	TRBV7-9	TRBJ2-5	CASSSTPRETQYF	TGTGCCAGCAGCTCCACCCCCCGGGAGACCCAGTACTTC
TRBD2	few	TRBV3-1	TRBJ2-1	CASSPLSSGGNNEQFF	TGTGCCAGCAGCCCCCTTAGTAGCGGGGGTAACAATGAGCAGTTCTTC
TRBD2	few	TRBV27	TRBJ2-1	CASSPSGSFNEQFF	TGTGCCAGCAGCCCTAGCGGGAGTTTCAATGAGCAGTTCTTC
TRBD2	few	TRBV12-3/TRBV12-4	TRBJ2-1	CASSLAGAGYNEQFF	TGTGCCAGCAGCTTAGCGGGAGCGGGCTACAATGAGCAGTTCTTC
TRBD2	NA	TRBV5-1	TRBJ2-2	CASSLLTSGGPNTGELFF	TGCGCCAGCAGCTTATTGACTAGCGGGGGACCGAACACCGGGGAGCTGTTTTTT
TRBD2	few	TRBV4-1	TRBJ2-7	CASSQGTSGRNEQYF	TGCGCCAGCAGCCAAGGGACTAGCGGGCGGAACGAGCAGTACTTC
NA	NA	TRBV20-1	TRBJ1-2	CSAREPSGGYTF	TGCAGTGCTAGAGAACCGTCGGGAGGCTACACCTTC
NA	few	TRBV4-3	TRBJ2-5	CASSSGGAILETQYF	TGCGCCAGCAGCTCTGGGGGGGCCATTCTGGAGACCCAGTACTTC
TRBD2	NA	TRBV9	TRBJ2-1	CASSIGTSMYNEQFF	TGTGCCAGCAGCATAGGGACTAGCATGTACAATGAGCAGTTCTTC
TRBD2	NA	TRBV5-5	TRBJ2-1	CASSFRSLAGGPGEQFF	TGTGCCAGCAGCTTCCGTTCACTAGCGGGGGGCCCCGGTGAGCAGTTCTTC
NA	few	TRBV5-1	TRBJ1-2	CASSRETGFLDGYTF	TGCGCCAGCAGCCGCGAAACAGGGTTTTTGGATGGCTACACCTTC
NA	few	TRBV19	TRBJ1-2	CASERGNNYGYTF	TGTGCCAGTGAAAGGGGGAATAACTATGGCTACACCTTC
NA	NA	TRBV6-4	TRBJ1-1	CASSDPKGTMNTEAFF	TGTGCCAGCAGTGACCCCAAGGGGACCATGAACACTGAAGCTTTCTTT
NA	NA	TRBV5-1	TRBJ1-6	CASSLAGSAQASPLHF	TGCGCCAGCAGCTTGGCGGGGTCGGCACAGGCTTCACCCCTCCACTTT
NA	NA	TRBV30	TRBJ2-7	CAWSPTVGSYEQYF	TGTGCCTGGAGCCCAACCGTGGGCAGCTACGAGCAGTACTTC
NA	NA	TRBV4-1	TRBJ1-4	CASSQGVGTTNEKLFF	TGCGCCAGCAGCCAAGGGGTCGGGACAACTAATGAAAAACTGTTTTTT
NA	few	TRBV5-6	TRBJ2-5	CASSFGQTILQETQYF	TGTGCCAGCAGCTTTGGGCAGACGATTCTTCAAGAGACCCAGTACTTC
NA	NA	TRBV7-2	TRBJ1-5	CASSLALAAQPQHF	TGTGCCAGCAGCTTAGCGTTGGCTGCTCAGCCCCAGCATTTT